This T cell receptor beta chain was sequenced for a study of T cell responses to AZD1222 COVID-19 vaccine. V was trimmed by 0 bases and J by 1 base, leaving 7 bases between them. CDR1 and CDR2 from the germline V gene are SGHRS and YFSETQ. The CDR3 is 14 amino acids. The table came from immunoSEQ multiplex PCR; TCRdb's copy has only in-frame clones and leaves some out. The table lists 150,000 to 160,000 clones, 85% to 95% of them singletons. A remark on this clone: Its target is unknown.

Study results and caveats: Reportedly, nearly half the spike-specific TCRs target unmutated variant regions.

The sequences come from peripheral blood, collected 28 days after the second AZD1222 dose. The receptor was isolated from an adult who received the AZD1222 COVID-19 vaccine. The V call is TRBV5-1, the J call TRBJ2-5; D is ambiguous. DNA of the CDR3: TGCGCCAGCAGCTTGGCGTCTATCCAAGAGACCCAGTACTTC. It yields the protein CASSLASIQETQYF.